The entry below describes one T cell receptor (beta chain). This CDR3 has 14 residues. CDR1 and CDR2 (germline): SQVTM, ANQGSEA. Trimming left V 3 bases short and J 2 bases short, with 13 bases between. The assay was immunoSEQ multiplex PCR, and TCRdb's table has in-frame clones only and misses some. Altogether roughly 700,000 clones are present, over 75% being singletons, with the ten largest covering around 0.01%. This specimen belongs to a study of shared T cell receptors in the human thymus. These data are also associated with another study on human thymus T cells. Turning to that study: It was from resections taken during corrective heart surgery that the thymus tissue came.

The sequence was obtained from a boy in the first two years of life with a congenital heart defect. Sequenced: thymocytes. V is TRBV29-1 and J is TRBJ2-5, with D uncertain. In nucleotides, the CDR3 is TGCAGCGTTGAGGTCCTGGAGAATCAAGAGACCCAGTACTTC. Translating it yields CSVEVLENQETQYF.